The next 20 T cell receptor beta chains were all read from a single sample in a study of blood T cell repertoires in COVID-19. Clones were read by immunoSEQ multiplex PCR, and TCRdb kept only the in-frame ones, dropping some. Of roughly 15,000 clones listed, around 88% are singletons. The sample comprised peripheral blood. The source of these receptors is a human donor in a cohort sampled during active COVID-19.

The V call is TRBV3-1 (or the pseudogene TRBV3-2), the J call TRBJ2-2; tentatively, D is TRBD1 (6 bases). CDR1 is LGHDT, CDR2 YNNKEL, per germline (reference sequence). The CDR3 covers 14 residues. The V end lost 6 bases, the J end lost 4 bases, and 12 bases lay between the germline ends. DNA for the CDR3: TGTGCCAGCAGAAGACAGGCCAGCACCGGGGAGCTGTTTTTT. This translates into CASRRQASTGELFF.

DNA of the CDR3: TGTGCCAGCAGTGGGAGACGGGAGAGCTCCTACGAGCAGTACTTC. It specifies CASSGRRESSYEQYF. J is TRBJ2-7 and V is TRBV2; possibly TRBD2 for D (6 bases). The CDR3 is 15 amino acids. Trimming cost V 4 bases and J 0 bases, with 13 bases left between them. Per the germline V gene, CDR1 is SNHLY and CDR2 is FYNNEI.

The rearrangement links TRBV2 to TRBJ1-5; D gene uncertain. The CDR3 is 14 amino acids. The V and J ends lost 4 bases and 4 bases respectively, with 11 bases between them. Germline V CDR1 and CDR2: SNHLY, FYNNEI. CDR3 protein: CASSGGGGNQPQHF. The CDR3 DNA reads as TGTGCCAGCAGTGGGGGAGGTGGGAATCAGCCCCAGCATTTT.

There are a few counts of this clone. The genes are TRBV25-1 and TRBJ2-7; 7 bases line up with TRBD1. V lost 4 bases and J lost 3; bases outside the gene matches: 6. Germline values: CDR1 MGHDK, CDR2 SYGVNS. This CDR3 region has 14 residues. This CDR3 is CASSGRGTSYEQYF. The CDR3 coding sequence is TGTGCCAGCAGTGGCAGGGGGACAAGCTACGAGCAGTACTTC.

The gene calls are TRBV6-5 and TRBJ2-1; D is uncertain. CDR1 is MNHEY and CDR2 is SVGAGI in the germline V gene. Trimming pared 7 bases from V and 1 base from J, leaving 14 bases between. There are 15 residues in the CDR3. The CDR3 is CASISFIGSYNEQFF. The DNA for the CDR3 is TGTGCCAGCATTTCCTTTATCGGGTCCTACAATGAGCAGTTCTTC.

This chain joins TRBV10-1 and TRBJ1-5; D is uncertain. V was clipped by 4 bases and J by 0 bases, with 10 bases between them. The germline V gene has CDR1 WNHNN and CDR2 SYGVQD (reference sequence). The CDR3 is made up of 15 amino acids. The CDR3 bases are TGCGCCAGCAGTGTTAGGAGTTTTAGCAATCAGCCCCAGCATTTT. The encoded protein is CASSVRSFSNQPQHF.

This clone was found once. The chain couples TRBV7-3 to TRBJ2-1, with a weak D call TRBD2 (6 bases). The CDR3 is made up of 12 amino acids. Germline assignment: CDR1 SGHTA and CDR2 FQGTGA. The germline V and J ends were trimmed by 0 bases and 10 bases, with 7 bases remaining between them. The CDR3 here is CASSLTGREQFF. The CDR3 coding sequence is TGTGCCAGCAGCTTAACAGGGAGGGAGCAGTTCTTC.

The V gene is TRBV6-5, the J gene TRBJ2-1; D might be TRBD2 (6 bases). Per the germline V gene, CDR1 is MNHEY and CDR2 is SVGAGI. This CDR3 spans 14 amino acids. V was clipped by 2 bases and J by 6 bases, with 11 bases between them. The CDR3 is CASSYQAGPNEQFF. CDR3 nucleotide sequence: TGTGCCAGCAGTTACCAAGCGGGCCCCAATGAGCAGTTCTTC.

The chain recombines TRBV4-1 with TRBJ2-6; 7 nucleotides line up with TRBD2. CDR3 size: 18 residues. V lost 3 bases and J lost 0; bases outside the gene matches: 8. Germline CDR1 reads MGHRA; CDR2 reads YSYEKL. The CDR3 here is CASSQEGSGVSGANVLTF. CDR3 in DNA: TGCGCCAGCAGCCAGGAGGGCAGCGGGGTCTCTGGGGCCAACGTCCTGACTTTC.

The J gene is TRBJ2-7, the V gene TRBV18, with 7 bases fitting TRBD1. Trimming cost V 6 bases and J 2 bases; bases outside gene matches: 10. The V gene's germline CDR1 is KGHSH and CDR2 LQKENI. The CDR3 spans 15 residues. CDR3 loop: CASSPNRDRAYEQYF. In DNA form, the CDR3 reads TGTGCCAGCTCCCCGAACAGGGACAGAGCCTACGAGCAGTACTTC.

This clone appeared a single time. The chain combines TRBV7-2 with TRBJ2-2; 7 bases align to TRBD2. The CDR3 consists of 15 residues. J was trimmed by 6 bases and V by 5 bases; bases with no gene match: 9. Germline V lookup: CDR1 SGHTA, CDR2 FQGNSA. The CDR3 loop reads CASSPSGIGSGELFF. The CDR3 nucleotides read TGTGCCAGCAGCCCGAGCGGGATAGGGTCCGGGGAGCTGTTTTTT.

This clone was recorded only once. The rearrangement joins TRBV6-6 to TRBJ1-1, with 8 positions matching TRBD1. Trimming took 2 bases from V and 0 from J; bases not matched to a gene: 2. The CDR3 is 15 residues long. Germline CDR1 MNHNY, CDR2 SVGAGI (reference sequence). The CDR3 here is CASSYPTGVNTEAFF. The CDR3 DNA is TGTGCCAGCAGTTACCCGACAGGGGTGAACACTGAAGCTTTCTTT.

The chain couples TRBV9 to TRBJ2-1, with a tentative D call TRBD1 (6 bases). CDR1 and CDR2 from the germline V gene are SGDLS and YYNGEE. This CDR3 region has 14 residues. Deletions cut 0 bases from V and 9 bases from J, with 13 bases between. CDR3 sequence reads: CASSVVDRHGEQFF. The CDR3, as DNA: TGTGCCAGCAGCGTAGTCGACAGGCATGGTGAGCAGTTCTTC.

The V gene is TRBV6-6, the J gene TRBJ2-1, with D unresolved. Trimming left V 5 bases short and J 9 bases short, with 11 bases between. Looked up from germline, CDR1 is MNHNY and CDR2 is SVGAGI (reference sequence). The CDR3 has 12 amino acids. CDR3 in DNA: TGTGCCAGCAGTCCCCATCGGGTTGAGCAGTTCTTC. Translation gives CASSPHRVEQFF.

The chain's CDR3 is CARGDSPNGSDTQYF. The CDR3 DNA sequence: TGTGCCAGAGGGGACTCCCCTAATGGGTCAGATACGCAGTATTTT. V is TRBV27 and J is TRBJ2-3, with D tentatively TRBD2 (6 bases). Trimming stripped 9 bases from V and 4 bases from J, with 20 bases between. The CDR3 runs to 15 residues. Germline V gene sequence: CDR1 MNHEY, CDR2 SMNVEV (reference sequence).

The chain joins TRBV7-8 to TRBJ1-5; 9 bases line up with TRBD1. The CDR3 is 15 amino acids. CDR1 and CDR2 (germline): SGHVS, FQNEAQ. The ends lost 3 bases at V and 4 bases at J; junction bases unmatched: 4. The CDR3 DNA sequence: TGTGCCAGCAGCTTGGGACAGGGCGAGAATCAGCCCCAGCATTTT. Protein: CASSLGQGENQPQHF.

J is TRBJ2-3 and V is TRBV9, with TRBD2 matching over 8 bases. There are 15 residues in the CDR3. The ends lost 4 bases at V and 3 bases at J; junction bases unmatched: 7. CDR1 is SGDLS and CDR2 is YYNGEE in the germline V gene. The CDR3 loop is CASSSREGLTDTQYF. The CDR3 nucleotides read TGTGCCAGCAGCTCCCGGGAGGGCCTAACAGATACGCAGTATTTT.

The chain is built from TRBV5-6 and TRBJ1-1, with TRBD1 identical over 8 bases. This CDR3 comprises 13 residues. CDR1 and CDR2 (germline): SGHDT, YYEEEE. The V gene end was trimmed by 7 bases and the J gene end by 7 bases; junction bases not matched to a gene: 9. The CDR3 DNA reads TGTGCCAGCTTCGGGACAGGCCTTCATGAAGCTTTCTTT. Translating it yields CASFGTGLHEAFF. The full variable domain, rest sourced from reference TRBV5-6 and TRBJ1-1, is DAGVTQSPTHLIKTRGQQVTLRCSPKSGHDTVSWYQQALGQGPQFIFQYYEEEERQRGNFPDRFSGHQFPNYSSELNVNALLLGDSALYLCASFGTGLHEAFFGQGTRLTVV.

J is TRBJ2-7 and V is TRBV15; D gene uncertain. CDR1 and CDR2 from the germline V gene are LNHNV and YYDKDF (reference sequence). Trimming stripped 5 bases from V and 6 bases from J, with 17 bases between. The CDR3 consists of 14 residues. The CDR3 reads CATSPRVLDGEQYF. The DNA for the CDR3 is TGTGCCACCAGCCCCCGCGTCCTAGACGGCGAGCAGTACTTC. Complete variable domain (other parts from reference TRBV15 and TRBJ2-7): DAMVIQNPRYQVTQFGKPVTLSCSQTLNHNVMYWYQQKSSQAPKLLFHYYDKDFNNEADTPDNFQSRRPNTSFCFLDIRSPGLGDTAMYLCATSPRVLDGEQYFGPGTRLTVT.

J is TRBJ2-1 and V is TRBV30, with D possibly TRBD1 on 5 matching bases. The V end lost 0 bases, the J end lost 8 bases, and 14 bases lay between the germline ends. The germline V gene has CDR1 GTSNPN and CDR2 SVGIG (reference sequence). This CDR3 comprises 14 residues. The DNA of the CDR3 is TGTGCCTGGAGTGTTAAACAGGAAATTCATGAGCAGTTCTTC. Amino acid sequence: CAWSVKQEIHEQFF.